The clone carrying this T cell receptor beta chain was observed at least ten times. The antigen is unknown. The data belong to a study of T cells in Graves' hyperthyroidism and ophthalmopathy. Hyperthyroidism in the patients, aged 18 to 65, was newly diagnosed and under 2 months in duration. Diagnostic decisions used clinical symptoms, serum thyroxine and TRAb, thyroid ultrasound and orbital computed tomography. The study, taken as a whole, reports: In the analysis, a 13 V-J model separated ophthalmopathy from stable hyperthyroidism.

Trimming at V came to 2 bases and at J to 0 bases, leaving 4 bases not matched to a gene. The CDR3 length is 16 residues. Per germline, CDR1 MNHEY and CDR2 SVGEGT. RNA transcripts yielded amplified TCR beta CDR3 regions. Using the HTBI primer set, a first-round RT-PCR was run on the TCR CDR3. TCRdb fed the multiplex PCR reads into MiXCR, producing one record per CDR3 protein. The sample holds some 500,000 distinct CDR3 sequences, over 13% seen once. The sequenced sample was blood. This receptor was identified in a woman under 30 with Graves' hyperthyroidism. The rearrangement uses TRBV6-2 or TRBV6-3 and TRBJ2-7, with 10 bases matching TRBD2. The CDR3 loop is CASSYGLAGASYEQYF. The CDR3, as DNA: TGTGCCAGCAGTTACGGGCTAGCGGGAGCCTCCTACGAGCAGTACTTC.